This T cell receptor (beta chain) emerged from a study of blood T cell repertoires in COVID-19. This CDR3 has 13 residues. Trimming took 4 bases from V and 7 from J, leaving 14 bases between them. Germline CDR1 and CDR2: SQVTM and ANQGSEA. Ages ranged from roughly 18 to 100 years, with residence in fewer than 25 US areas. Which cohort a participant joined came from the clinical history participants gave. Each recovered donor of Cohort 3 presented with two negative PCRs, clearance, or symptom resolution. Per the study methods: Quantification of nucleated cells was approximated via reference gene primer amplification. Only in-frame clones appear in the TCRdb table, and some are missing; sequencing was by immunoSEQ multiplex PCR. V and J calls and clone size follow that table, whereas D and trimming were derived from the DNA. Among more than 300,000 clones, 70% to 90% were seen once, and the ten largest hold 0.9% to 1.5%.

The clonotype originates from a woman between 18 and 29 years old who had recovered from COVID-19. Sequenced input: PBMCs or T cells enriched from blood (not recorded which). J is TRBJ1-5 and V is TRBV29-1, with D possibly being TRBD1 (5 bases). CDR3 sequence: CSVAAGRYQPQHF. The DNA for the CDR3 is TGCAGCGTTGCTGCAGGGCGTTACCAGCCCCAGCATTTT.